Listed below are T cell receptor beta chains from one sample, sequenced in a study of early T cells in non-severe SARS-CoV-2 infection. A single record per CDR3 protein comes from TCRdb applying MiXCR to the 5' RACE reads. The data hold about 44,000 distinct CDR3 sequences, with 23% observed a single time. This specimen was whole blood, taken at baseline. All receptors derive from an adult who was a healthcare worker with PCR-confirmed SARS-CoV-2 infection or an uninfected control (not recorded which). Both conserved end residues are part of each CDR3. A D gene is named only where the DNA matches it firmly. Only part of the rows carry a size: once, few, many, or a class if the clone is expanded.

v_gene,j_gene,d_gene,abundance,CDR3aa,CDR3nt
TRBV25-1,TRBJ2-2,NA,NA,CASSEYRGNTGELFF,TGTGCCAGCAGTGAATATCGGGGAAACACCGGGGAGCTGTTTTTT
TRBV27,TRBJ1-4,TRBD1,NA,CASSRSDRGLEKLFF,TGTGCCAGCAGTCGCTCCGACAGGGGGCTTGAAAAACTGTTTTTT
TRBV7-3,TRBJ2-3,TRBD1,NA,CASSSGGSDTQYF,TGTGCCAGCAGCTCAGGGGGTTCTGATACGCAGTATTTT
TRBV19,TRBJ2-7,NA,NA,CASSTTRTVGLRGSSYEQYF,TGTGCCAGTAGTACTACAAGGACAGTAGGTTTGCGGGGCAGCTCCTACGAGCAGTACTTC
TRBV20-1,TRBJ2-2,TRBD2,NA,CSARISGGGTGELFF,TGCAGTGCTAGGATAAGCGGGGGCGGCACCGGGGAGCTGTTTTTT
TRBV7-9,TRBJ1-2,NA,few,CASSLGGSVDGYTF,TGTGCCAGCAGCTTAGGAGGTAGCGTGGATGGCTACACCTTC
TRBV6-5,TRBJ2-2,NA,few,CASRSFGSGELFF,TGTGCCAGCAGGTCCTTTGGGAGCGGGGAGCTGTTTTTT
TRBV4-2,TRBJ2-1,NA,few,CASSQEPALNPLYNEQFF,TGTGCCAGCAGCCAAGAACCCGCACTAAACCCTCTTTACAATGAGCAGTTCTTC
TRBV18,TRBJ1-4,TRBD1,NA,CASSPGTGATNEKLFF,TGTGCCAGCTCACCAGGGACAGGGGCAACTAATGAAAAACTGTTTTTT
TRBV6-6,TRBJ2-2,NA,NA,CASRPLGDGELFF,TGTGCCAGCAGGCCGCTGGGAGACGGGGAGCTGTTTTTT
TRBV19,TRBJ1-5,NA,NA,CASSRQHNQPQHF,TGTGCCAGTAGTAGACAGCACAATCAGCCCCAGCATTTT
TRBV10-1,TRBJ2-7,NA,NA,CASSDPGLHEQYF,TGCGCCAGCAGTGACCCCGGACTCCACGAGCAGTACTTC
TRBV4-1,TRBJ2-7,NA,NA,CASSQVPGGPYEQYF,TGCGCCAGCAGCCAAGTACCCGGGGGGCCCTACGAGCAGTACTTC
TRBV5-1,TRBJ2-1,TRBD1,NA,CASSVTGIGSNEQFF,TGCGCCAGCAGCGTGACAGGGATCGGTAGCAATGAGCAGTTCTTC
TRBV7-6,TRBJ2-7,NA,NA,CASSLQGFDEQYF,TGTGCCAGCAGCTTACAGGGTTTCGACGAGCAGTACTTC
TRBV7-2,TRBJ2-5,TRBD1,NA,CASSYRQGTETQYF,TGTGCCAGCAGCTATCGACAGGGGACCGAGACCCAGTACTTC